The sequence of this T cell receptor (beta chain) was determined in a study of blood T cell repertoires in COVID-19 (dated by TCRdb to between 2020 and 2021). With regard to the full study: Samples from collaborators originated in the United States, Italy and Spain and spanned both the acute and convalescent phases of COVID-19. The samples were drawn from the first 160 participants of the ongoing ImmuneRACE study and from 1,254 subjects provided by 6 global collaborators. The sample metadata nearly always contained a de-identified subject ID, COVID-19 status, age in years and sex. The dataset comprised deeply sampled blood TCRbeta repertoires from subjects exposed to, actively infected with, or recovered from COVID-19. The material from the prospective study consisted of cDNA or gDNA derived from T cells, B-cell-depleted T cells, or PBMCs. Where available, HLA class I and class II types were taken from metadata supplied by the sample provider and were not determined by assay-based typing. The repertoires were released in a freely available public database meant as a resource for research on the immune response to SARS-CoV-2. Broader findings and caveats from the paper: The quantity of clinical and demographic metadata differed by source and by participant and was supplied without curation.

The immunoSEQ Assay, a bias-controlled multiplex PCR, was used to amplify TCRbeta CDR3 regions from genomic DNA. The paper's processing steps were these. Nucleated cell counts per sample were estimated from amplification of reference gene primers within the assay. Sequence reads were collapsed and filtered to measure the absolute abundance of every unique TCRbeta CDR3 rearrangement. For each sample, productive Simpson clonality was calculated as the square root of Simpson's diversity index across productive rearrangements. TCRdb took this table from immuneACCESS and kept in-frame rearrangements with V and J called. Such tables lack part of the clones; where checked against another copy, unresolved V genes explain under half of the gap, and the rest is unexplained. The V and J calls and clone size were taken over from that table, and D and trimming were inferred from the DNA. The sample includes about 200,000 clones, with over 60% observed a single time. The ten top clones hold roughly 6% of the sample.

The CDR3 covers 14 residues, taking in both the cysteine and the phenylalanine. CDR3 DNA only is kept here, 42 bases in frame from base 1. The germline V gene provides CDR1 SGHRS and CDR2 YFSETQ. V and J are truncated by 4 bases and 4 bases respectively, leaving an intervening sequence of 11 bases. Collaborating institutions collected whole blood in K2EDTA tubes following their own protocols. For TCRbeta analysis, collaborators shipped samples as frozen whole blood, isolated PBMCs, or DNA extracted from either of those sample types. In its sample, this clone was seen once. There is no known antigen for this receptor. Qualities for individual bases were not recorded, and no much larger clone is one base off.

This receptor chain uses TRBV5-1 and TRBJ1-4; TRBD1 is perhaps the D gene, given 5 matching bases. Source material: peripheral blood. This TCR was recovered from a woman in her 70s with acute or convalescent COVID-19. This receptor has the CDR3 CASSAGLSNEKLFF. The DNA sequence is given as TGCGCCAGCAGCGCGGGACTCAGTAATGAAAAACTGTTTTTT.